This is a list of T cell receptor beta chains from one sample in a study of blood T cell repertoires in COVID-19. The method was immunoSEQ multiplex PCR; TCRdb's version includes in-frame clones alone and lacks a portion of them. The sample has about 96,000 clones, roughly 89% seen once. Material: peripheral blood. The receptors were gathered from a human donor with COVID-19, enrolled during active disease. The donor label of this sample is uncertain. Both conserved end residues are part of each CDR3. Each record gives: V gene, J gene, D gene, clone size, CDR3 DNA, CDR3 protein. The D gene is left open where the match is weak. Clone size appears in some rows only: once, few, many, or a class for an expanded clone.

V gene: TRBV3-1/TRBV3-2
J gene: TRBJ1-1
D gene: .
clone size: .
CDR3 DNA: TGTGCCAGCAGCCAAAGTCCGAGCGACACTGAAGCTTTCTTT
CDR3 protein: CASSQSPSDTEAFF

V gene: TRBV2
J gene: TRBJ2-1
D gene: TRBD1
clone size: .
CDR3 DNA: TGTGCCAGCAGTGAAGCAGGGGGCTTACGGGAGCAGTTCTTC
CDR3 protein: CASSEAGGLREQFF

V gene: TRBV6-1
J gene: TRBJ1-2
D gene: .
clone size: .
CDR3 DNA: TGTGCCAGCAGTGAAAACAGGGTGACGGTTGGCTACACCTTC
CDR3 protein: CASSENRVTVGYTF

V gene: TRBV7-9
J gene: TRBJ1-1
D gene: TRBD1
clone size: .
CDR3 DNA: TGTGCCAGCAGTGGGACAGGGATTGAAGCTTTCTTT
CDR3 protein: CASSGTGIEAFF

V gene: TRBV2
J gene: TRBJ2-7
D gene: .
clone size: .
CDR3 DNA: TGTGCCAGCAGTGCCTACGAGGATCTATCCTACGAGCAGTACTTC
CDR3 protein: CASSAYEDLSYEQYF

V gene: TRBV29-1
J gene: TRBJ2-7
D gene: .
clone size: .
CDR3 DNA: TGCAGCGTTTCCCAGGACTACGAGCAGTACTTC
CDR3 protein: CSVSQDYEQYF

V gene: TRBV12-3/TRBV12-4
J gene: TRBJ1-1
D gene: TRBD1
clone size: .
CDR3 DNA: TGTGCCAGCAGTAAGACGGGGACAGGTGTAGCTTTCTTT
CDR3 protein: CASSKTGTGVAFF

V gene: TRBV2
J gene: TRBJ2-1
D gene: .
clone size: .
CDR3 DNA: TGTGCCAGCAGTTTCCAGGGGGGAACCTACAATGAGCAGTTCTTC
CDR3 protein: CASSFQGGTYNEQFF

V gene: TRBV6-6
J gene: TRBJ1-5
D gene: TRBD1
clone size: .
CDR3 DNA: TGTGCCAGCAGCCAGGACAGGGGGCACCCCCAGCCCCAGCATTTT
CDR3 protein: CASSQDRGHPQPQHF

V gene: TRBV7-2
J gene: TRBJ2-1
D gene: .
clone size: .
CDR3 DNA: TGTGCCAGCAGCTTAGAGGCAGGGAGGCGCTACAATGAGCAGTTCTTC
CDR3 protein: CASSLEAGRRYNEQFF

V gene: TRBV3-1/TRBV3-2
J gene: TRBJ1-5
D gene: .
clone size: .
CDR3 DNA: TGTGCCAGCAGCCTACAGGGAAATCAGCCCCAGCATTTT
CDR3 protein: CASSLQGNQPQHF

V gene: TRBV3-1/TRBV3-2
J gene: TRBJ1-5
D gene: .
clone size: .
CDR3 DNA: TGTGCCAGCAGCCGGGACACTCGTAGCAATCAGCCCCAGCATTTT
CDR3 protein: CASSRDTRSNQPQHF

V gene: TRBV5-1
J gene: TRBJ1-1
D gene: .
clone size: .
CDR3 DNA: TGCGCCAGCAGCTTGGGAGAGGGTGAAGCTTTCTTT
CDR3 protein: CASSLGEGEAFF

V gene: TRBV25-1
J gene: TRBJ1-3
D gene: TRBD1
clone size: .
CDR3 DNA: TGTGCCAGCAGTGAATACTCAGGACAGGATCACGGAAACACCATATATTTT
CDR3 protein: CASSEYSGQDHGNTIYF

V gene: TRBV29-1
J gene: TRBJ1-4
D gene: .
clone size: .
CDR3 DNA: TGCAGCGTAGCGACAGTCGAAAAACTGTTTTTT
CDR3 protein: CSVATVEKLFF

V gene: TRBV4-1
J gene: TRBJ2-3
D gene: TRBD2
clone size: .
CDR3 DNA: TGCGCCAGCAGCCCCGGGGTAGCGGGGAGGAGCACAGATACGCAGTATTTT
CDR3 protein: CASSPGVAGRSTDTQYF

V gene: TRBV30
J gene: TRBJ1-5
D gene: .
clone size: .
CDR3 DNA: TGTGCCTGGGCCGGGACAAACAATCAGCCCCAGCATTTT
CDR3 protein: CAWAGTNNQPQHF

V gene: TRBV9
J gene: TRBJ2-3
D gene: TRBD2
clone size: .
CDR3 DNA: TGTGCCAGCAGCGTAGGCCTAGCGGGGCAAGATACGCAGTATTTT
CDR3 protein: CASSVGLAGQDTQYF

V gene: TRBV29-1
J gene: TRBJ1-4
D gene: .
clone size: once
CDR3 DNA: TGCAGCGTTGAAATCGTGTCAGGGCCAGCTCAGGATGAAAAACTGTTTTTT
CDR3 protein: CSVEIVSGPAQDEKLFF

V gene: TRBV9
J gene: TRBJ2-7
D gene: TRBD1
clone size: .
CDR3 DNA: TGTGCCAGCAGCGTAGAACAGGGGGCCTCCTACGAGCAGTACTTC
CDR3 protein: CASSVEQGASYEQYF

V gene: TRBV7-3
J gene: TRBJ1-5
D gene: TRBD1
clone size: once
CDR3 DNA: TGTGCCAGCAGCTGGGGACAGGGGGGTAATAGCAATCAGCCCCAGCATTTT
CDR3 protein: CASSWGQGGNSNQPQHF

V gene: TRBV3-1/TRBV3-2
J gene: TRBJ1-6
D gene: .
clone size: .
CDR3 DNA: TGTGCCAGCAGCCAAGAAAACACGAATTCACCCCTCCACTTT
CDR3 protein: CASSQENTNSPLHF

V gene: TRBV5-6
J gene: TRBJ2-7
D gene: .
clone size: few
CDR3 DNA: TGTGCCAGCAGCCGCCGGCGGGTTTCCTACGAGCAGTACTTC
CDR3 protein: CASSRRRVSYEQYF

V gene: TRBV9
J gene: TRBJ2-7
D gene: TRBD1
clone size: .
CDR3 DNA: TGTGCCAGCAGCTTCCTCTCCCCCTCGACAGGGCCCGAGCAGTACTTC
CDR3 protein: CASSFLSPSTGPEQYF

V gene: TRBV18
J gene: TRBJ2-2
D gene: .
clone size: .
CDR3 DNA: TGTGCCAGCTCACCGACTGGGGGCCCCAACACCGGGGAGCTGTTTTTT
CDR3 protein: CASSPTGGPNTGELFF

V gene: TRBV28
J gene: TRBJ1-4
D gene: TRBD1
clone size: .
CDR3 DNA: TGTGCCAGCAGTTCACAGACAGGGCAGGGTGAAAAACTGTTTTTT
CDR3 protein: CASSSQTGQGEKLFF

V gene: TRBV6-5
J gene: TRBJ2-2
D gene: .
clone size: .
CDR3 DNA: TGTGCCAGCAATTTGGGGCAGGGTACCGGGGAGCTGTTTTTT
CDR3 protein: CASNLGQGTGELFF

V gene: TRBV15
J gene: TRBJ1-5
D gene: .
clone size: .
CDR3 DNA: TGTGCCACCAGCAGAGTAGGAGGGTTGCAGCCCCAGCATTTT
CDR3 protein: CATSRVGGLQPQHF

V gene: TRBV14
J gene: TRBJ2-5
D gene: TRBD2
clone size: .
CDR3 DNA: TGTGCCAGCAGCGGCCTGGGGAGGGCCCTGTACTTC
CDR3 protein: CASSGLGRALYF

V gene: TRBV5-4
J gene: TRBJ1-1
D gene: .
clone size: .
CDR3 DNA: TGTGCCAGCAGCCAGGGTATGAACACTGAAGCTTTCTTT
CDR3 protein: CASSQGMNTEAFF

V gene: TRBV19
J gene: TRBJ2-7
D gene: TRBD2
clone size: once
CDR3 DNA: TGTGCCAGTAGTATTCGCGGGAGTAGCTCCTACGAGCAGTACTTC
CDR3 protein: CASSIRGSSSYEQYF

V gene: TRBV27
J gene: TRBJ1-5
D gene: .
clone size: .
CDR3 DNA: TGTGCCAGCAGTTTATCCTCTTATAGCAATCAGCCCCAGCATTTT
CDR3 protein: CASSLSSYSNQPQHF